Sequencing of this T cell receptor beta chain was carried out in a study of T cell responses to AZD1222 COVID-19 vaccine. Regarding the study as a whole: The reported proportion of spike-specific TCRs targeting unmutated variant regions was nearly half. A rise in Spike-specific TCR breadth and depth followed two AZD1222 doses. The repertoires were collected only after the peak T cell response.

Concerning this clone itself: Its specificity is not known.

Germline CDR1 is ENHRY and CDR2 is SYGVKD. V gave up 3 bases and J gave up 3 bases; unmatched junction bases: 8. This CDR3 has 15 amino acids. The study pooled second doses at about 4 or about 12 weeks. The method was immunoSEQ multiplex PCR; TCRdb's version includes in-frame clones alone and lacks a portion of them. The data show 250,000 to 300,000 clones, around 92% seen once. The rearrangement uses TRBV10-3 and TRBJ2-7; 7 bases match TRBD2. This receptor was obtained from an adult who received the AZD1222 COVID-19 vaccine. Material: peripheral blood, obtained 28 days after the second AZD1222 dose. The CDR3 DNA follows: TGTGCCATCAGTGAAACGGTGGTAGCGGGCTACGAGCAGTACTTC. Protein product: CAISETVVAGYEQYF.